The text below deals with one T cell receptor (beta chain). The record originates from a study of blood T cell repertoires in COVID-19. Study background: Researchers got acute and convalescent COVID-19 samples from the United States, Italy and Spain.

TCRdb's table, derived via immunoSEQ multiplex PCR, lists solely in-frame clones and lacks some. This table has 50,000 to 55,000 clones, 70% to 85% appearing once. Per germline, CDR1 SQVTM and CDR2 ANQGSEA. The CDR3 sequence is 11 residues long. Trimming removed 1 base at V and 12 bases at J, with 10 bases between. The material sequenced was peripheral blood. The V and J genes are TRBV29-1 and TRBJ1-5; D gene unclear. This sequence originates from a human donor in a cohort sampled during active COVID-19. The CDR3 protein is CSVEGSGGQHF. CDR3 coding DNA: TGCAGCGTTGAAGGGTCGGGAGGCCAGCATTTT.